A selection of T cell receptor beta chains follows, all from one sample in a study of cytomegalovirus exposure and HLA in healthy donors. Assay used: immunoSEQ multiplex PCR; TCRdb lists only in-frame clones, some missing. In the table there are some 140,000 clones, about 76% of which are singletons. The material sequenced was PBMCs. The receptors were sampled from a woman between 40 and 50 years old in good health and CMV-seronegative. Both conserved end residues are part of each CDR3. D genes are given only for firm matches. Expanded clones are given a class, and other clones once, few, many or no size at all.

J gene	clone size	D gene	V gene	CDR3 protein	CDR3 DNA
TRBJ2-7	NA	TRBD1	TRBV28	CASSTQTGGYEQYF	TGTGCCAGCAGTACCCAGACAGGGGGCTACGAGCAGTACTTC
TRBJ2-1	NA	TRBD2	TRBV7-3	CASSPPERGPLSEQFF	TGTGCCAGCAGCCCGCCAGAGCGGGGCCCCCTTAGTGAGCAGTTCTTC
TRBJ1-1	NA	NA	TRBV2	CASSALGLSTEAFF	TGTGCCAGCAGTGCGTTGGGGCTGTCAACTGAAGCTTTCTTT
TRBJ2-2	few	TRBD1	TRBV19	CASSRQSDRGLYTGELFF	TGTGCCAGTAGCCGTCAGTCGGACAGGGGGCTGTACACCGGGGAGCTGTTTTTT
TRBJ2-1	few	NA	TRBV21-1	CASSNSSHSYNEQFF	TGTGCCAGCAGCAACTCCTCACACTCCTACAATGAGCAGTTCTTC
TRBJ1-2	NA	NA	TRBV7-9	CASSRDNANGYTF	TGTGCCAGCAGCCGGGACAACGCGAATGGCTACACCTTC
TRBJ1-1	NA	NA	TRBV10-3	CAISAGLNTEAFF	TGTGCCATCAGTGCAGGTCTGAACACTGAAGCTTTCTTT
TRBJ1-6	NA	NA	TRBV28	CASTLSSYNSPLHF	TGTGCCAGTACCCTGAGCTCCTATAATTCACCCCTCCACTTT
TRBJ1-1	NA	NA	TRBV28	CASSFQGNTEAFF	TGTGCCAGCAGTTTCCAGGGGAACACTGAAGCTTTCTTT
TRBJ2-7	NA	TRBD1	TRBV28	CASSLWGQGVREQYF	TGTGCCAGCAGTTTATGGGGCCAGGGGGTTCGGGAGCAGTACTTC
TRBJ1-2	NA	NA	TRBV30	CAWRKQGDLYGYTF	TGTGCCTGGAGAAAACAGGGAGACCTCTATGGCTACACCTTC
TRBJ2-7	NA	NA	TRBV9	CASSPNSVSSYEQYF	TGTGCCAGCAGCCCTAACTCCGTGAGCTCCTACGAGCAGTACTTC
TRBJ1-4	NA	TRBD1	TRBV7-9	CASSLVSGTGGEKLFF	TGTGCCAGCAGCTTAGTCTCCGGGACAGGGGGCGAAAAACTGTTTTTT
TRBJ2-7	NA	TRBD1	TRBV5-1	CASSIQGSTTYEQYF	TGCGCCAGCAGTATACAGGGGAGCACCACCTACGAGCAGTACTTC
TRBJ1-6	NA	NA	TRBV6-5	CASSYADWGGSSPLHF	TGTGCCAGCAGTTACGCAGATTGGGGGGGAAGTTCACCCCTCCACTTT
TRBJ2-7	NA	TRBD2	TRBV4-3	CASSQDRRGASYEQYF	TGCGCCAGCAGCCAAGATCGGCGGGGGGCTTCCTACGAGCAGTACTTC
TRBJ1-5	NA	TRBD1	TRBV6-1	CASRGPGQGRQPQHF	TGTGCCAGCAGGGGCCCTGGACAGGGGAGACAGCCCCAGCATTTT
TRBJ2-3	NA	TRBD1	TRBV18	CASSPLRQGNTGADTQYF	TGTGCCAGCTCACCACTGAGACAGGGGAACACCGGCGCAGATACGCAGTATTTT
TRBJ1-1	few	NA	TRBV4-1	CASSLRLQGEDTEAFF	TGCGCCAGCAGCCTCCGACTTCAAGGGGAGGACACTGAAGCTTTCTTT
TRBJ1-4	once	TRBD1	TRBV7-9	CASSWDREGGSSEKLFF	TGTGCCAGCAGCTGGGACAGGGAAGGGGGCTCAAGCGAAAAACTGTTTTTT
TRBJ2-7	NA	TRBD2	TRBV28	CASRASGSSYEQYF	TGTGCCAGCAGGGCTAGCGGAAGCTCCTACGAGCAGTACTTC
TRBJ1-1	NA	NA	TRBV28	CASTGGRGTEAFF	TGTGCCAGCACGGGCGGTCGGGGCACTGAAGCTTTCTTT
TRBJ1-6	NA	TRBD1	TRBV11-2	CASSFPRTGDGSPLHF	TGTGCCAGCAGCTTCCCCAGGACAGGGGACGGCTCACCCCTCCACTTT
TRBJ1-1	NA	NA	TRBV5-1	CASSFDGRHAFF	TGCGCCAGCAGCTTCGACGGGAGGCACGCTTTCTTT
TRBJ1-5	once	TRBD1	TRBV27	CASSRGTGGNNQPQHF	TGTGCCAGCAGTAGAGGGACAGGGGGAAACAATCAGCCCCAGCATTTT
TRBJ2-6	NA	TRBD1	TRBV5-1	CASSLRTGESGANVLTF	TGCGCCAGCAGCTTGAGGACAGGGGAATCTGGGGCCAACGTCCTGACTTTC
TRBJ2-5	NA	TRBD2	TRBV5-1	CASSLANQRGQETQYF	TGCGCCAGCAGCTTGGCGAACCAGCGGGGACAAGAGACCCAGTACTTC
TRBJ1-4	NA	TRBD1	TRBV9	CASSHQGTGGVNEKLFF	TGTGCCAGCAGCCACCAGGGGACAGGGGGCGTTAATGAAAAACTGTTTTTT
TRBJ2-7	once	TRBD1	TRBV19	CASSNGQGRSYEQYF	TGTGCCAGTAGTAACGGACAGGGGCGTTCCTACGAGCAGTACTTC
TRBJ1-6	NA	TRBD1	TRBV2	CATRRSTGASYNSPLHF	TGTGCCACCCGAAGGAGCACAGGGGCCTCCTATAATTCACCCCTCCACTTT
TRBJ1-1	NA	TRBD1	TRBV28	CASSLLYRGTEAFF	TGTGCCAGCAGTTTACTCTACAGGGGAACTGAAGCTTTCTTT
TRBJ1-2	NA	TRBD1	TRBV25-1	CASTKGTGGKGYTF	TGTGCCAGTACGAAGGGGACAGGGGGGAAAGGCTACACCTTC
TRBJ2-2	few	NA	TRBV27	CASSLYTGQTGELFF	TGTGCCAGCAGTTTATATACAGGGCAAACCGGGGAGCTGTTTTTT
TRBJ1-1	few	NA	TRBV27	CASRQQGAAFF	TGTGCCAGCAGGCAACAGGGTGCGGCTTTCTTT
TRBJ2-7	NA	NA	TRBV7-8	CASSVLETDPYEQYF	TGTGCCAGCTCCGTACTAGAGACGGATCCCTACGAGCAGTACTTC
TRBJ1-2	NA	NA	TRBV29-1	CSVGSDSFYGYTF	TGCAGCGTTGGATCGGACAGCTTCTATGGCTACACCTTC
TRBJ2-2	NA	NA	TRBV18	CASSPLSAGSTGELFF	TGTGCCAGCTCACCACTCTCGGCAGGGTCTACCGGGGAGCTGTTTTTT
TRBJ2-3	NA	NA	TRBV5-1	CASRRQAVGTDTQYF	TGCGCCAGCAGGCGACAGGCGGTCGGGACAGATACGCAGTATTTT
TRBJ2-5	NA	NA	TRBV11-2	CASSLLVGGETQYF	TGTGCCAGCAGCTTACTCGTTGGCGGCGAGACCCAGTACTTC
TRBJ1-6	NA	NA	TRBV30	CALRLSIPNNSPLHF	TGTGCCCTCCGACTCTCGATCCCCAATAATTCACCCCTCCACTTT
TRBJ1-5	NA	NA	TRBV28	CASSSKGLGNQPQHF	TGTGCCAGCAGCTCGAAGGGACTTGGCAATCAGCCCCAGCATTTT
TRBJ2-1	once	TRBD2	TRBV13	CASSSRSGLAREQFF	TGTGCCAGCAGTTCTCGATCGGGACTAGCGAGAGAGCAGTTCTTC
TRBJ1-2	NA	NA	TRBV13	CASSPQRTVSNYGYTF	TGTGCCAGCAGCCCCCAGCGGACGGTTTCTAACTATGGCTACACCTTC
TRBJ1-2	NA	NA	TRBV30	CAWSAADDSYGYTF	TGTGCCTGGAGCGCTGCCGATGACAGCTATGGCTACACCTTC
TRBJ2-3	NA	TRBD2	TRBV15	CATSRPAEAGEADTQYF	TGTGCCACCAGCAGACCGGCCGAAGCGGGGGAGGCAGATACGCAGTATTTT
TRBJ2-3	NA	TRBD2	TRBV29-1	CSVDKGLADTDTQYF	TGCAGCGTTGACAAGGGACTAGCTGATACAGATACGCAGTATTTT
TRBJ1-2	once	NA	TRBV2	CASSAGTYGSGYTF	TGTGCCAGCAGCGCCGGGACATACGGGTCCGGCTACACCTTC
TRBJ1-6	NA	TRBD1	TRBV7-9	CASSMGQGVNSPLHF	TGTGCCAGCAGCATGGGACAGGGGGTAAATTCACCCCTCCACTTT
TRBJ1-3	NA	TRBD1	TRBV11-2	CASSPRTGGYSGNTIYF	TGTGCCAGCAGCCCTCGGACAGGGGGTTATTCTGGAAACACCATATATTTT
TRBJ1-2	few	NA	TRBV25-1	CASSEYARNYGYTF	TGTGCCAGCAGTGAATACGCCAGAAACTATGGCTACACCTTC
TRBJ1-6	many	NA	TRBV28	CASSLQGSHNSPLHF	TGTGCCAGCAGTTTACAGGGATCTCATAATTCACCCCTCCACTTT
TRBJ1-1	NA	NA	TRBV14	CASSQLTEAFF	TGTGCCAGCAGCCAACTGACTGAAGCTTTCTTT
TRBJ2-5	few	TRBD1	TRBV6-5	CASSDGTAPGYF	TGTGCCAGCAGTGACGGGACAGCCCCCGGGTACTTC
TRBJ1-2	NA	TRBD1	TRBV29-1	CSVERDRGLGGYTF	TGCAGCGTGGAAAGGGACAGGGGGCTCGGAGGCTACACCTTC
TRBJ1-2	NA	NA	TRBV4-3	CASSQEPGPYGYTF	TGCGCCAGCAGCCAAGAGCCAGGGCCCTATGGCTACACCTTC
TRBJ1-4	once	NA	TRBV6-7	CASSPSREKVFF	TGTGCCAGCAGTCCATCCAGGGAAAAGGTGTTTTTT
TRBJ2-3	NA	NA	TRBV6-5	CASSRLFPDTQYF	TGTGCCAGCAGTCGACTTTTTCCAGATACGCAGTATTTT
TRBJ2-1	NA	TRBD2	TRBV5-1	CASSLEASGTYNEQFF	TGCGCCAGCAGCTTGGAGGCTAGCGGAACCTACAATGAGCAGTTCTTC
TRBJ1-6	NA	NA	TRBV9	CASTRGTLYNSPLHF	TGTGCCAGCACCCGGGGAACTTTGTATAATTCACCCCTCCACTTT